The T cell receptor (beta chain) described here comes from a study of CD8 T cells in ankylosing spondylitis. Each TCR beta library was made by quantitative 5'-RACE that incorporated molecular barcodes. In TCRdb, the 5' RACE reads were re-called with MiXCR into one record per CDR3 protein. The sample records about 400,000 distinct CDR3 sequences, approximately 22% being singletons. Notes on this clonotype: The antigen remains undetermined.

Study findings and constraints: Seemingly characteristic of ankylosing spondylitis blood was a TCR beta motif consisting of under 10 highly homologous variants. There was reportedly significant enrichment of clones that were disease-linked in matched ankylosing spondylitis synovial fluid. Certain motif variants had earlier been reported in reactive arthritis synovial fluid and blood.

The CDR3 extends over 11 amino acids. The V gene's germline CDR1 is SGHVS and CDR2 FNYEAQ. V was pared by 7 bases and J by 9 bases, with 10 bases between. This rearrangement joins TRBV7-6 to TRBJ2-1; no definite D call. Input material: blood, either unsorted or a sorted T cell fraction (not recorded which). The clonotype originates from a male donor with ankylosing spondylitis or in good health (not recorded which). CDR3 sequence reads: CASTAGSEQFF. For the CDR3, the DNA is TGTGCCAGCACTGCCGGATCTGAGCAGTTCTTC.